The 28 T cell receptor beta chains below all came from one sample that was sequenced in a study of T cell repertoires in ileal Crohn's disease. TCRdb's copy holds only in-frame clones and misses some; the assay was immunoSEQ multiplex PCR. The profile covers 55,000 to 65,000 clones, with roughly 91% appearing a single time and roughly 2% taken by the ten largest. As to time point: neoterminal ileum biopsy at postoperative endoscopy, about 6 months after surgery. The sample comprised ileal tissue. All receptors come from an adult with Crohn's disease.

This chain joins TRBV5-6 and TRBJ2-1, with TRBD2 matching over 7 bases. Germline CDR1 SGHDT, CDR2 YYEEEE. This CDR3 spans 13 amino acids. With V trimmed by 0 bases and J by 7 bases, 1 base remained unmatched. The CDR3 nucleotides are TGTGCCAGCAGCTTGGCCGGGGGGAATGAGCAGTTCTTC. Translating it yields CASSLAGGNEQFF.

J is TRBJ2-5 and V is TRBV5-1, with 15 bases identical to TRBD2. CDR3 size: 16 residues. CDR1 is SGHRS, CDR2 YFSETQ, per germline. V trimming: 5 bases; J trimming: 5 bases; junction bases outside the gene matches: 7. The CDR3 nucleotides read TGCGCCAGCAGTTTTGGACTAGCGGGGGGGCAGGAGACCCAGTACTTC. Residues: CASSFGLAGGQETQYF.

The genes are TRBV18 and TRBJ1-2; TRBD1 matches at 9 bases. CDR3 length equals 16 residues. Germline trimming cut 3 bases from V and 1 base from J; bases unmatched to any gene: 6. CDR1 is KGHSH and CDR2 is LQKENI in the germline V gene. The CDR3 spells CASSPTGTGNNYGYTF. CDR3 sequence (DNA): TGTGCCAGCTCACCGACCGGGACAGGGAATAACTATGGCTACACCTTC. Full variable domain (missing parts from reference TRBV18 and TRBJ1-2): NAGVMQNPRHLVRRRGQEARLRCSPMKGHSHVYWYRQLPEEGLKFMVYLQKENIIDESGMPKERFSAEFPKEGPSILRIQQVVRGDSAAYFCASSPTGTGNNYGYTFGSGTRLTVV.

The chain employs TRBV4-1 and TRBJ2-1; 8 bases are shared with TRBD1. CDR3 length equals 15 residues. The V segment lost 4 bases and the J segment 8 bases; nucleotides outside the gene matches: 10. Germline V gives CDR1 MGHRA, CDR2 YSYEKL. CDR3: CASSLGQGGFDEQFF. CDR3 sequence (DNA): TGCGCCAGCAGCCTTGGACAGGGCGGGTTCGATGAGCAGTTCTTC.

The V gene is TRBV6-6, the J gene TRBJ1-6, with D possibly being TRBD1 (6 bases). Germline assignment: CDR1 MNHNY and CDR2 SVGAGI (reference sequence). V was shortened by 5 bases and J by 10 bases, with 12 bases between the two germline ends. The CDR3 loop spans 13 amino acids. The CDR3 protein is CASSKAGGSPLHF. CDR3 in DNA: TGTGCCAGCAGTAAAGCTGGGGGCTCACCCCTCCACTTT.

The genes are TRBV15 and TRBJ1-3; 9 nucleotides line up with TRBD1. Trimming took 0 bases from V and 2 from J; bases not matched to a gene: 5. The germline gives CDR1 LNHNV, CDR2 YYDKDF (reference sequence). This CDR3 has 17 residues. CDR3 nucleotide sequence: TGTGCCACCAGCAGAGATCTTGGGACAGGGCCTGGAAACACCATATATTTT. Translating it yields CATSRDLGTGPGNTIYF.

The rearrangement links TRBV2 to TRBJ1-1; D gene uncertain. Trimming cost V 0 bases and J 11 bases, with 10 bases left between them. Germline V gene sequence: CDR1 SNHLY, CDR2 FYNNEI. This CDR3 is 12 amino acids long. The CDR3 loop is CASSEARVWAFF. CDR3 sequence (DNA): TGTGCCAGCAGTGAAGCGCGGGTTTGGGCTTTCTTT. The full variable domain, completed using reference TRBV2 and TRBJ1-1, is EPEVTQTPSHQVTQMGQEVILRCVPISNHLYFYWYRQILGQKVEFLVSFYNNEISEKSEIFDDQFSVERPDGSNFTLKIRSTKLEDSAMYFCASSEARVWAFFGQGTRLTVV.

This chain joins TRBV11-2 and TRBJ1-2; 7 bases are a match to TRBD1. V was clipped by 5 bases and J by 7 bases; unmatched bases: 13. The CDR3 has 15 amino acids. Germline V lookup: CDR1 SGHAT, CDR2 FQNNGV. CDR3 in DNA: TGTGCCAGCAGCCCGACGACAGGGATTCAGGGTGGCTACACCTTC. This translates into CASSPTTGIQGGYTF.

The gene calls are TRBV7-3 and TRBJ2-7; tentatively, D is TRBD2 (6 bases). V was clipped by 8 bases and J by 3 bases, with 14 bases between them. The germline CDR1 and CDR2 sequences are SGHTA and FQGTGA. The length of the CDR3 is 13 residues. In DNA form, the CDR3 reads TGTGCCAGCGGGGAGGCTGGGGGCTACGAGCAGTACTTC. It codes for CASGEAGGYEQYF.

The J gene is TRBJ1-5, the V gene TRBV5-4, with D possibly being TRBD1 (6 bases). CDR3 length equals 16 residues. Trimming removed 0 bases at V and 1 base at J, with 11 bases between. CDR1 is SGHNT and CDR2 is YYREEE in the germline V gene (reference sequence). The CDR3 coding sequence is TGTGCCAGCAGCTTGGGGGGGCCCGGAAGCAATCAGCCCCAGCATTTT. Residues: CASSLGGPGSNQPQHF.

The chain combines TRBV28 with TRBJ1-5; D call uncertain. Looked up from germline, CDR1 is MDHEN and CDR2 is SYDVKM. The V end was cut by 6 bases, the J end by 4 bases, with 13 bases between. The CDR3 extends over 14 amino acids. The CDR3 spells CASSLSNYNQPQHF. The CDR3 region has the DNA TGTGCCAGCAGCCTCAGCAACTATAATCAGCCCCAGCATTTT. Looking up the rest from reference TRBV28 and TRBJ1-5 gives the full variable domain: DVKVTQSSRYLVKRTGEKVFLECVQDMDHENMFWYRQDPGLGLRLIYFSYDVKMKEKGDIPEGYSVSREKKERFSLILESASTNQTSMYLCASSLSNYNQPQHFGDGTRLSIL.

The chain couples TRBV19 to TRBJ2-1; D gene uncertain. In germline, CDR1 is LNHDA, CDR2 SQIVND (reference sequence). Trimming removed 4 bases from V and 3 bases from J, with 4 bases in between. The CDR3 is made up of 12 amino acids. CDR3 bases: TGTGCCAGTAGTACTATCTACAATGAGCAGTTCTTC. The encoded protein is CASSTIYNEQFF.

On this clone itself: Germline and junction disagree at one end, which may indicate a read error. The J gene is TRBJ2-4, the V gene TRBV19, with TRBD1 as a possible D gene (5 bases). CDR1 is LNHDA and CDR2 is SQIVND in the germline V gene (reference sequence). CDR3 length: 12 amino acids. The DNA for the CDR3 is TGTGCCAGTAAGACAGCCCAAAACATTCAGTACTTC. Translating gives CASKTAQNIQYF.

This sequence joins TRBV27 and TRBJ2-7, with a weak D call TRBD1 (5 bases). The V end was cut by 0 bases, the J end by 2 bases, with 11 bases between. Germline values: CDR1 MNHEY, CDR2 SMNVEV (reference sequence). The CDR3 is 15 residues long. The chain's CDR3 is CASSLSNPGPYEQYF. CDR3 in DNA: TGTGCCAGCAGTTTATCCAACCCAGGGCCCTACGAGCAGTACTTC.

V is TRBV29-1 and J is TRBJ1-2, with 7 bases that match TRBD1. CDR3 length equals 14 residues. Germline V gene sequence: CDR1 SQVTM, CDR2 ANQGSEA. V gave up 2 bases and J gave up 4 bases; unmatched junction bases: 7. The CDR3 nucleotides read TGCAGCGTTGAAACCCTGGACAGGACCTATGGCTACACCTTC. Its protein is CSVETLDRTYGYTF.

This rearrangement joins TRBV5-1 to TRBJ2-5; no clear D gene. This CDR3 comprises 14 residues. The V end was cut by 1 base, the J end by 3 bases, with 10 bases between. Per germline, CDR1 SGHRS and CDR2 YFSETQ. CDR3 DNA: TGCGCCAGCAGCTTGATTCTCAGGAAAGAGACCCAGTACTTC. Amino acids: CASSLILRKETQYF.

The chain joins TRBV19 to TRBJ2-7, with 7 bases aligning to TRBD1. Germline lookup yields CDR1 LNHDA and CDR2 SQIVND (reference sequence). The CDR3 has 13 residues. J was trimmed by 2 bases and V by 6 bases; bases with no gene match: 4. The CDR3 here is CASSTTGAYEQYV. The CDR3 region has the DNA TGTGCCAGTAGCACTACAGGGGCCTACGAGCAGTACGTC.

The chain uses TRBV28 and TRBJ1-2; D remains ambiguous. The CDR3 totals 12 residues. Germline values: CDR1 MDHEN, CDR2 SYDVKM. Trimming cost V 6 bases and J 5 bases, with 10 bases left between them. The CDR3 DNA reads TGTGCCAGCAGCCCCCAGTCTTATGGCTACACCTTC. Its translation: CASSPQSYGYTF.

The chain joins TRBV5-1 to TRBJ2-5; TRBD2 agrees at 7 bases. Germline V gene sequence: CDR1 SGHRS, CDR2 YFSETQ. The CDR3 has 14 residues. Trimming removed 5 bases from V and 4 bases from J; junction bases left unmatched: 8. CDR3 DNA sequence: TGCGCCAGCAGATTAAGCGGGGAGCTAGAGACCCAGTACTTC. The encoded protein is CASRLSGELETQYF.

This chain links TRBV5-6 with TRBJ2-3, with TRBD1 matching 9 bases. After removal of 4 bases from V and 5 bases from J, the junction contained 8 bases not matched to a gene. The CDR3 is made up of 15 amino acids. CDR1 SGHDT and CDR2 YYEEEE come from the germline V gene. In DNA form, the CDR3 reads TGTGCCAGCAGCCAACCGACAGGGGGTGGAGATACGCAGTATTTT. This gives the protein CASSQPTGGGDTQYF.

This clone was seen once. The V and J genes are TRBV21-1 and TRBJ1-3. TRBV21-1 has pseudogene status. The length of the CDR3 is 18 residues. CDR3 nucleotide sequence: TGTGCCAGCCCCCCCGGGGGGTTCCCCAGCCAGTCTGGAAACACCATATATTTT. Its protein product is CASPPGGFPSQSGNTIYF.

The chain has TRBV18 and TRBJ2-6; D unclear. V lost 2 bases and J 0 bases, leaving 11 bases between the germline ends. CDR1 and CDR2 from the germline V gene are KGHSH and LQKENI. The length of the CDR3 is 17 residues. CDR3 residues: CASSPGGGVSGANVLTF. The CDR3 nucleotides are TGTGCCAGCTCACCAGGTGGTGGAGTCTCTGGGGCCAACGTCCTGACTTTC.

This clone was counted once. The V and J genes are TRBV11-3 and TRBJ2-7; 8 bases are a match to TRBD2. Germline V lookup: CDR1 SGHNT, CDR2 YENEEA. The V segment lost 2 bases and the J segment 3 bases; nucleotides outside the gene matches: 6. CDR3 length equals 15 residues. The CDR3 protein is CASSLLTSELYEQYF. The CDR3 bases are TGTGCCAGCAGCTTATTGACTAGCGAACTCTACGAGCAGTACTTC.

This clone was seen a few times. DNA of the CDR3: TGTGCCAGCAGCTTAGGGACCGGGACAGGGAACCGTGAAGCTTTCTTT. It codes for CASSLGTGTGNREAFF. The chain recombines TRBV11-2 with TRBJ1-1, with 9 nucleotides matching TRBD1. CDR1 is SGHAT and CDR2 is FQNNGV in the germline V gene. There are 16 residues in the CDR3. With V trimmed by 1 base and J by 7 bases, 10 bases remained unmatched.

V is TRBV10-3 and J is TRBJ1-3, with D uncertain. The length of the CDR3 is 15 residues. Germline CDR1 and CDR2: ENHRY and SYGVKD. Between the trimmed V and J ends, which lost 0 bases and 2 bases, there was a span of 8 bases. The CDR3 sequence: CAISESEGPGNTIYF. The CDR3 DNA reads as TGTGCCATCAGTGAGTCAGAGGGTCCTGGAAACACCATATATTTT.

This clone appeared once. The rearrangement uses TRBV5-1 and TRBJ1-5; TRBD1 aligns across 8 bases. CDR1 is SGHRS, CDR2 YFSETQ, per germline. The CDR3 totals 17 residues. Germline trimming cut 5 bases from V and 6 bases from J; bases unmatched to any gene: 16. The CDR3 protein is CASRIWSDRGPSQPQHF. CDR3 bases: TGCGCCAGCAGGATATGGTCAGACAGGGGCCCTAGTCAGCCCCAGCATTTT.

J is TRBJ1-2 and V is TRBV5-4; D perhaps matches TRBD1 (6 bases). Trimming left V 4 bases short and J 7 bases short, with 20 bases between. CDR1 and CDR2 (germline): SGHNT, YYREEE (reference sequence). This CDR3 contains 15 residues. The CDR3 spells CASSQGPQERRGYTF. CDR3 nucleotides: TGTGCCAGCAGCCAGGGGCCCCAGGAGCGGCGTGGCTACACCTTC.

Here the CDR3 reads CASSSLLAPARELFF. In nucleotides, the CDR3 is TGTGCCAGCAGCTCCCTACTAGCGCCCGCCCGGGAGCTGTTTTTT. The rearrangement links TRBV5-6 to TRBJ2-2; TRBD2 agrees at 7 bases. This CDR3 has 15 residues. V lost 3 bases and J lost 9; bases outside the gene matches: 11. Germline V gene lookup returns CDR1 SGHDT and CDR2 YYEEEE.